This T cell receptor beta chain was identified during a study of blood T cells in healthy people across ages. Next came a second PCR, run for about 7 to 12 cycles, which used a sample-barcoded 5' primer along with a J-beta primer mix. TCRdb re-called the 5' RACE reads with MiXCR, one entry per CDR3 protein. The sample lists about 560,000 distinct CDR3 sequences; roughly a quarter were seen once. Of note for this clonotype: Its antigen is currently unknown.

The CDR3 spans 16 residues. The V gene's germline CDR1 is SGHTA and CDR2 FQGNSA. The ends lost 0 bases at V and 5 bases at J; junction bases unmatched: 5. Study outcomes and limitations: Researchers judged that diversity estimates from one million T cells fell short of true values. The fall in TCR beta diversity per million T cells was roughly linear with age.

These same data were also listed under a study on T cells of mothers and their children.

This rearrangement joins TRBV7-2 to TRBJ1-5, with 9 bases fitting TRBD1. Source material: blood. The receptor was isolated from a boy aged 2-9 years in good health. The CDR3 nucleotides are TGTGCCAGCAGCTTAGCTAGGGACAGGGCAGATCAGCCCCAGCATTTT. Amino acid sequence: CASSLARDRADQPQHF.